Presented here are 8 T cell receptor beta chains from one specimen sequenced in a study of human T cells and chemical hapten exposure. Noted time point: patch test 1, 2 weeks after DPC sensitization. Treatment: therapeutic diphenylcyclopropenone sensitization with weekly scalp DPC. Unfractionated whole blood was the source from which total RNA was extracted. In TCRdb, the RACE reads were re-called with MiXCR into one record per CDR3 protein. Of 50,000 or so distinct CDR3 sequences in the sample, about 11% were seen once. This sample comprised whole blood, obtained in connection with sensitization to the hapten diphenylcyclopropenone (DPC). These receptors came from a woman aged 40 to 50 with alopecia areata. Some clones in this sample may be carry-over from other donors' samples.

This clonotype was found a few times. CDR3 amino acids: CASSQDLPPLGFNEQFF. CDR3 in DNA: TGCGCCAGCAGCCAAGATCTTCCCCCCCTAGGGTTCAATGAGCAGTTCTTC. V and J are TRBV4-1 and TRBJ2-1; D call uncertain. Germline CDR1 MGHRA, CDR2 YSYEKL. The CDR3 totals 17 residues. V was pared by 0 bases and J by 6 bases, with 18 bases between.

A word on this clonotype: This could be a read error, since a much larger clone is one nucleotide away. The CDR3 region has the DNA TGTGCCAGCAGTCTTACGGCAACCACCAGCCCACCCCTCCACTTT. This gives the protein CASSLTATTSPPLHF. V gene TRBV27 combines with J gene TRBJ1-6; D uncertain. The CDR3 extends over 15 amino acids. V was clipped by 5 bases and J by 11 bases, with 19 bases between them. Looked up from germline, CDR1 is MNHEY and CDR2 is SMNVEV (reference sequence).

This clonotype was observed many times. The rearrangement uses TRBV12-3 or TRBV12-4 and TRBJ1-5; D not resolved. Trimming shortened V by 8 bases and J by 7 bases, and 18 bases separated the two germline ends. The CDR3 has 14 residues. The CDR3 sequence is CASLQTSLGQPQHF. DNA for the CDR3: TGTGCCAGCTTACAGACTTCGCTCGGGCAGCCCCAGCATTTT.

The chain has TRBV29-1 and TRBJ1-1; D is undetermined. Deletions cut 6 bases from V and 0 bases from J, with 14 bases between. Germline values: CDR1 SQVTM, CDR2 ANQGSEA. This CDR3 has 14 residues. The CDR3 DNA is TGCAGCGTCGGGAGTACGGCCATGAACACTGAAGCTTTCTTT. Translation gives CSVGSTAMNTEAFF.

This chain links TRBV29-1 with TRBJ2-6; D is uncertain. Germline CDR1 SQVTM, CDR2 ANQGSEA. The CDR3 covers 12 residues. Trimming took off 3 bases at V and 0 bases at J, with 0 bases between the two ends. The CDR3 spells CSVDSGANVLTF. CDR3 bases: TGCAGCGTTGACTCTGGGGCCAACGTCCTGACTTTC.

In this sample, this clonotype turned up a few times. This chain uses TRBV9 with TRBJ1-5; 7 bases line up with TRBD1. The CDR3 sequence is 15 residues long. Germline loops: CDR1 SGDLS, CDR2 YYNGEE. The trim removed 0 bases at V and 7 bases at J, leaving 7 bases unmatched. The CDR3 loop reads CASSVGGDREQPQHF. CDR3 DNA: TGTGCCAGCAGCGTAGGAGGAGACAGGGAACAGCCCCAGCATTTT.

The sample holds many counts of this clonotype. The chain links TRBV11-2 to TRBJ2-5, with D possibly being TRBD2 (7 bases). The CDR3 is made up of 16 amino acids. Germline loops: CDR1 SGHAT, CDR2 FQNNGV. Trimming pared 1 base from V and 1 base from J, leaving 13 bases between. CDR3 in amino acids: CASSLAGGGPQETQYF. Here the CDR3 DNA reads TGTGCCAGCAGCTTAGCGGGGGGCGGGCCCCAAGAGACCCAGTACTTC.

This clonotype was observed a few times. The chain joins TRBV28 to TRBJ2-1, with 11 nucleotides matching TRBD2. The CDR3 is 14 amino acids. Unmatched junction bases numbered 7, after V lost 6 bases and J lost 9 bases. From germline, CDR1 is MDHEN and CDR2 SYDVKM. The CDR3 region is CASSSTSGGSEQFF. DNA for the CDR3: TGTGCCAGCAGCTCTACTAGCGGGGGATCTGAGCAGTTCTTC. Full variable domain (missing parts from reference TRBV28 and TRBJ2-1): DVKVTQSSRYLVKRTGEKVFLECVQDMDHENMFWYRQDPGLGLRLIYFSYDVKMKEKGDIPEGYSVSREKKERFSLILESASTNQTSMYLCASSSTSGGSEQFFGPGTRLTVL.